A selection of T cell receptor beta chains follows, all from one sample in a study of identical twins. From the 5' RACE reads, TCRdb called clonotypes with MiXCR, one entry per CDR3 protein. The top ten hold roughly 13% of the sample, which has about 790,000 distinct CDR3 sequences, 15% to 20% seen once. The same specimen was also included in a second study, on T cells expressing NK-cell markers.

Sequenced: PBMCs. The origin of the receptors is a woman aged 18-35 years in good health. CDR3s include the opening cysteine and the closing phenylalanine or tryptophan. The D gene is left open where the match is weak. Some rows have no size entry. The others give once, few or many, or a class for an expanded clone.

size,J,D,V,length,CDR3,DNA
few,TRBJ2-2,TRBD1,TRBV20-1,15,CSARGQTGFTGELFF,TGCAGTGCTAGAGGTCAGACAGGGTTCACCGGGGAGCTGTTTTTT
.,TRBJ2-3,.,TRBV20-1,15,CSALERQGGTDTQYF,TGCAGTGCTTTGGAGAGGCAGGGAGGCACAGATACGCAGTATTTT
.,TRBJ2-2,.,TRBV24-1,15,CATSGDRTNTGELFF,TGTGCCACCAGTGGGGACCGCACGAACACCGGGGAGCTGTTTTTT
few,TRBJ1-2,.,TRBV6-1,13,CASSDTADYGYTF,TGTGCCAGCAGTGACACAGCGGACTATGGCTACACCTTC
.,TRBJ2-7,.,TRBV27,13,CASSFKNSYEQYF,TGTGCCAGCAGTTTCAAAAACAGCTACGAGCAGTACTTC
.,TRBJ1-2,.,TRBV6-5,14,CASSYGGGSYGYTF,TGTGCCAGCAGTTACGGCGGCGGCTCCTATGGCTACACCTTC
.,TRBJ1-5,.,TRBV20-1,13,CSARLQGNQPQHF,TGCAGTGCTAGACTACAGGGCAATCAGCCCCAGCATTTT
few,TRBJ2-7,.,TRBV7-2,12,CASSSYGVEQYF,TGTGCCAGCAGCTCCTACGGGGTCGAGCAGTACTTC
.,TRBJ2-7,.,TRBV2,12,CASRRTPYEQYF,TGTGCCAGCAGACGGACCCCCTACGAGCAGTACTTC
many,TRBJ2-7,.,TRBV5-1,14,CASSLRLQGYEQYF,TGCGCCAGCAGCTTGCGGCTGCAGGGCTACGAGCAGTACTTC
few,TRBJ1-2,.,TRBV12-3/TRBV12-4,8,CASSFHTF,TGTGCCAGCAGTTTTCACACCTTC
few,TRBJ2-7,.,TRBV5-1,15,CASSLRQGNSYEQYF,TGCGCCAGCAGCTTGCGGCAGGGGAACTCCTACGAGCAGTACTTC
.,TRBJ2-3,TRBD1,TRBV12-3/TRBV12-4,18,CASSSPQGTGLVGDTQYF,TGTGCCAGCAGTTCCCCTCAGGGGACAGGGCTTGTCGGAGATACGCAGTATTTT
few,TRBJ2-3,.,TRBV12-3/TRBV12-4,15,CASRNTGASTDTQYF,TGTGCCAGCAGAAATACCGGGGCCTCCACAGATACGCAGTATTTT
few,TRBJ2-3,.,TRBV14,14,CASSRASVGDTQYF,TGTGCCAGCAGTCGAGCTAGCGTCGGAGATACGCAGTATTTT
.,TRBJ2-1,.,TRBV7-9,16,CASSHGRDKSYNEQFF,TGTGCCAGCAGCCACGGTCGGGACAAATCCTACAATGAGCAGTTCTTC
.,TRBJ2-2,.,TRBV6-2/TRBV6-3,15,CASSSPGRTTGELFF,TGTGCCAGCAGTAGTCCTGGGCGTACCACCGGGGAGCTGTTTTTT
few,TRBJ2-7,.,TRBV7-2,15,CASSSAGRGPYEQYF,TGTGCCAGCAGCAGCGCGGGCCGCGGGCCCTACGAGCAGTACTTC
few,TRBJ2-7,.,TRBV20-1,15,CSASALRENSYEQYF,TGCAGTGCTAGTGCTCTCCGGGAAAACTCCTACGAGCAGTACTTC
few,TRBJ2-3,TRBD2,TRBV6-2/TRBV6-3,22,CASSYSFRDRYSSGRVTDTQYF,TGTGCCAGCAGTTACTCGTTTCGGGACAGATACTCTAGCGGGAGGGTCACAGATACGCAGTATTTT
once,TRBJ1-1,TRBD1,TRBV12-3/TRBV12-4,11,CASHRGRKAFF,TGTGCCAGTCACAGGGGGCGGAAAGCTTTCTTT
.,TRBJ1-1,.,TRBV7-9,17,CASSRQLGYSRRTEAFF,TGTGCCAGCAGCCGACAACTGGGTTATAGTCGGCGCACTGAAGCTTTCTTT
few,TRBJ2-5,.,TRBV7-2,12,CASSFPGRTQYF,TGTGCCAGCAGCTTCCCAGGGCGGACCCAGTACTTC
.,TRBJ1-1,.,TRBV7-2,14,CASRTGVANTEAFF,TGTGCCAGCAGGACGGGGGTGGCGAACACTGAAGCTTTCTTT
few,TRBJ2-2,TRBD2,TRBV5-1,17,CASSNGLAGVSTGELFF,TGCGCCAGCAGTAATGGACTAGCGGGAGTCTCCACCGGGGAGCTGTTTTTT
.,TRBJ1-1,.,TRBV5-6,15,CASTYLGGQGTEAFF,TGTGCCAGCACCTATTTAGGGGGGCAGGGGACTGAAGCTTTCTTT
.,TRBJ2-3,.,TRBV12-3/TRBV12-4,16,CASSLAEGGSRDTQYF,TGTGCCAGCAGTTTAGCGGAGGGGGGTTCCCGAGATACGCAGTATTTT
.,TRBJ2-3,TRBD1,TRBV7-2,13,CASSNRGGDTQYF,TGTGCCAGCAGCAACAGGGGCGGAGATACGCAGTATTTT
few,TRBJ2-7,.,TRBV15,15,CATSRGQVRTYEQYF,TGTGCCACCAGCAGAGGACAGGTCAGAACATACGAGCAGTACTTC
few,TRBJ2-3,TRBD2,TRBV4-3,16,CASSQDLGTSGRMQYF,TGCGCCAGCAGCCAAGATCTTGGGACTAGCGGGAGGATGCAGTATTTT
.,TRBJ1-2,.,TRBV20-1,13,CSASFGRSGGYTF,TGCAGTGCTAGTTTCGGTCGGTCGGGCGGCTACACCTTC
.,TRBJ2-1,.,TRBV5-1,15,CASSLGTGAYNEQFF,TGCGCCAGCAGCTTGGGTACGGGGGCCTACAATGAGCAGTTCTTC
.,TRBJ2-1,TRBD2,TRBV9,13,CASSVVGRDEQFF,TGTGCCAGCAGCGTAGTGGGGAGGGATGAGCAGTTCTTC
few,TRBJ2-7,.,TRBV12-3/TRBV12-4,13,CASSFPDSHEQYF,TGTGCCAGCAGTTTCCCCGACAGTCACGAGCAGTACTTC
many,TRBJ1-1,.,TRBV6-5,14,CASSYSRGNTEAFF,TGTGCCAGCAGTTACTCGAGAGGGAACACTGAAGCTTTCTTT
.,TRBJ2-5,.,TRBV20-1,13,CSARVGTSGTQYF,TGCAGTGCTAGGGTTGGGACATCAGGGACCCAGTACTTC
few,TRBJ2-7,.,TRBV7-2,13,CACMRLDSYEQYF,TGTGCCTGTATGCGGCTAGACTCCTACGAGCAGTACTTC
.,TRBJ2-7,TRBD1,TRBV6-1,15,CASSGRDRGDYEQYF,TGTGCCAGCAGTGGACGGGACAGGGGGGACTACGAGCAGTACTTC
.,TRBJ2-7,.,TRBV20-1,13,CSAQQGNIHEQYF,TGCAGTGCTCAGCAGGGGAATATCCACGAGCAGTACTTC
few,TRBJ2-5,.,TRBV6-2/TRBV6-3,15,CASSFSLKVQETQYF,TGTGCCAGCAGTTTCAGCCTAAAGGTCCAAGAGACCCAGTACTTC
.,TRBJ2-7,.,TRBV10-1,14,CASSESNRPYEQYF,TGCGCCAGCAGTGAGTCAAACAGGCCCTACGAGCAGTACTTC
.,TRBJ1-5,.,TRBV4-1,12,CAMGPGLLCQHF,TGTGCCATGGGCCCCGGGCTCCTCTGCCAGCATTTT
few,TRBJ2-1,TRBD2,TRBV13,16,CASSFGTSGSLDEQFF,TGTGCCAGCAGCTTCGGGACTAGCGGGAGTCTAGATGAGCAGTTCTTC
few,TRBJ2-3,.,TRBV20-1,13,CSASSSGTDTQYF,TGCAGTGCTAGCTCTAGCGGCACAGATACGCAGTATTTT
.,TRBJ2-3,.,TRBV12-3/TRBV12-4,15,CASRGRAGPTDTQYF,TGTGCCAGTCGCGGTAGGGCGGGCCCCACAGATACGCAGTATTTT
.,TRBJ2-3,.,TRBV5-1,13,CASRRGVGDTQYF,TGCGCCAGCAGGAGGGGGGTAGGAGATACGCAGTATTTT
few,TRBJ2-7,.,TRBV11-2,15,CASSKVGGSSYEQYF,TGTGCCAGCAGCAAAGTTGGGGGGAGCTCCTACGAGCAGTACTTC
.,TRBJ2-7,TRBD2,TRBV20-1,15,CSAPIRLAGPYEQYF,TGCAGTGCTCCTATCAGACTAGCGGGCCCCTACGAGCAGTACTTC